The rows below give T cell receptor beta chains drawn from one sample of a study of cytomegalovirus exposure and HLA in healthy donors. Sequencing was performed with immunoSEQ multiplex PCR; in TCRdb, only in-frame clones are kept and a portion is missing. The table shows 200,000 or so clones, with about four fifths occurring only once. Source material: PBMCs. These receptors all come from a boy between 2 and 10 years old in good health and CMV-seronegative. Both conserved end residues are part of each CDR3. A D gene is named only where the DNA matches it firmly. Only some rows state a clone size, as once, few, many or a class for expanded clones.

clone_size,d_call,j_call,v_call,cdr3_nt,cdr3_aa
-,-,TRBJ1-1,TRBV5-1,TGCGCCAGCAGCAGCCAGGGGTGGGTTGATACTGAAGCTTTCTTT,CASSSQGWVDTEAFF
-,-,TRBJ1-3,TRBV20-1,TGCAGTGCCTTCTCTGGAAACACCATATATTTT,CSAFSGNTIYF
-,-,TRBJ1-1,TRBV7-9,TGTGCCAGCAGCTCTAGGGCCGGGACTTTGAACACTGAAGCTTTCTTT,CASSSRAGTLNTEAFF
-,TRBD2,TRBJ2-5,TRBV14,TGTGCCAGCAGCCTATGGACTAGCGGGGAGAAACCAAGAGAGACCCAGTACTTC,CASSLWTSGEKPRETQYF
-,TRBD1,TRBJ1-1,TRBV13,TGTGCCAGCAGCTTGGACAGGTGGAACACTGAAGCTTTCTTT,CASSLDRWNTEAFF
-,TRBD1,TRBJ1-4,TRBV7-2,TGTGCCAGCAGCTCTCCGCCCGCAGGGGGCTCGGAAGAAAAACTGTTTTTT,CASSSPPAGGSEEKLFF
-,TRBD2,TRBJ2-3,TRBV2,TGTGCCAGCAGTAGAGCGGGGATCTTGCTTACGCAGTATTTT,CASSRAGILLTQYF
-,TRBD2,TRBJ2-7,TRBV29-1,TGCAGCGTCGGGACTAGCGGGTACGAGCAGTACTTC,CSVGTSGYEQYF
-,TRBD1,TRBJ1-5,TRBV27,TGTGCCAGCAGAGCAGGGGGTCAGCCCCAGCATTTT,CASRAGGQPQHF
-,-,TRBJ1-1,TRBV14,TGTGCCAGCAGCCTGGCCTGGCTTATGAACACTGAAGCTTTCTTT,CASSLAWLMNTEAFF
-,TRBD2,TRBJ2-3,TRBV2,TGTGCCAGCAGTATTGTTGCGGGGGTGGTAGATACGCAGTATTTT,CASSIVAGVVDTQYF
few,-,TRBJ2-3,TRBV19,TGTGCCAGTAGTGATCCCGGCGAGGTGGCAGATACGCAGTATTTT,CASSDPGEVADTQYF
-,-,TRBJ2-1,TRBV11-2,TGTGCCAGCAGCCCCCTTGCTAGGGGTGAGCAGTTCTTC,CASSPLARGEQFF
-,-,TRBJ2-3,TRBV15,TGTGCCACCAGCAGGGGGGGATCAGATACGCAGTATTTT,CATSRGGSDTQYF
-,-,TRBJ1-2,TRBV9,TGTGCCAGCAGCGTAGATTTCGGGGGGTATGGGGGCTACACCTTC,CASSVDFGGYGGYTF
-,-,TRBJ1-1,TRBV18,TGTGCCAGCTCACCGATAGCCAAGAACACTGAAGCTTTCTTT,CASSPIAKNTEAFF
-,TRBD1,TRBJ2-7,TRBV27,TGTGCCAGCAGGCCCGGGACAGGGGGCTCCTACGAGCAGTACTTC,CASRPGTGGSYEQYF
-,-,TRBJ2-3,TRBV7-6,TGTGCCAGCAGCCGCGGGGCTCCCGGAGATACGCAGTATTTT,CASSRGAPGDTQYF
-,TRBD2,TRBJ2-1,TRBV6-1,TGTGCCAGCAGTGGCCTCGCGGGGGGGCGATACAATGAGCAGTTCTTC,CASSGLAGGRYNEQFF
-,TRBD1,TRBJ1-2,TRBV30,TGTGCCTCCGGACAGGGCGACTATGGCTACACCTTC,CASGQGDYGYTF
-,-,TRBJ2-7,TRBV5-1,TGCGCCAGCAGCTTATCCCCAAGGGGAACCGAGCAGTACTTC,CASSLSPRGTEQYF
-,TRBD1,TRBJ2-1,TRBV6-5,TGTGCCAGCAGCCGCGACAGGGGAGGTGTGCAGTTCTTC,CASSRDRGGVQFF
-,-,TRBJ1-6,TRBV4-1,TGCGCCAGCAGCCCTCTAGCGGGGTCGGACACCCTCCACTTT,CASSPLAGSDTLHF
-,TRBD1,TRBJ1-6,TRBV4-2,TGTGCCAGCAGCCGAGACAGGGGAAATTCACCCCTCCACTTT,CASSRDRGNSPLHF
few,-,TRBJ1-6,TRBV23-1,TGCGCCAGCAGTCAATCAATGCCAGGGGAAGGCCCCTATAATTCACCCCTCCACTTT,CASSQSMPGEGPYNSPLHF
-,-,TRBJ2-5,TRBV7-2,TGTGCCAGCAGCGCACTAGCCCGGGAGACCCAGTACTTC,CASSALARETQYF
-,-,TRBJ1-2,TRBV27,TGTGCTACTAAAATGGCCCGACAGATTAACTATGGCTACACCTTC,CATKMARQINYGYTF
-,-,TRBJ1-2,TRBV7-2,TGTGCCAGCAGCTTCAAGGAGATCTATGGCTACACCTTC,CASSFKEIYGYTF
-,TRBD2,TRBJ2-3,TRBV4-2,TGTGCCAGCAGCCATCTAGCGGGGGGGTTGTCCACAGATACGCAGTATTTT,CASSHLAGGLSTDTQYF
-,-,TRBJ1-1,TRBV29-1,TGCAGCGTTGGTGGGAGACTGAACACTGAAGCTTTCTTT,CSVGGRLNTEAFF
few,TRBD1,TRBJ2-1,TRBV7-3,TGTGCCAGCAGCTTAGGGACAGACAATGAGCAGTTCTTC,CASSLGTDNEQFF
once,-,TRBJ2-3,TRBV7-2,TGTGCCAGCAGCTTAGCCGGGGGCACAGATACGCAGTATTTT,CASSLAGGTDTQYF
-,-,TRBJ2-2,TRBV2,TGTGCCAGCAGGATAACCGGGGGGAACACCGGGGAGCTGTTTTTT,CASRITGGNTGELFF
-,-,TRBJ2-5,TRBV9,TGTGCCAGCAGTTCCGGGTCGCACAAAGAGACCCAGTACTTC,CASSSGSHKETQYF
-,TRBD1,TRBJ1-3,TRBV7-9,TGTGCCAGCAGAGGACAGGGCTCTGGAAACACCATATATTTT,CASRGQGSGNTIYF
once,-,TRBJ2-1,TRBV7-2,TGTGCCAGCAGCTTCACTCTAGGAACGTCCTACAATGAGCAGTTCTTC,CASSFTLGTSYNEQFF
-,TRBD1,TRBJ1-2,TRBV4-1,TGCGCCAGCAGCCAAGACGGACAGGGGGGCTATGGCTACACCTTC,CASSQDGQGGYGYTF
once,-,TRBJ1-6,TRBV5-1,TGCGCCAGCAGCTTGGACGGGGGGGATTCACCCCTCCACTTT,CASSLDGGDSPLHF
once,TRBD2,TRBJ2-3,TRBV7-9,TGTGCCAGCAGCTTAGGAGAGCGGGGGTCCTCCGGGTATACGCAGTATTTT,CASSLGERGSSGYTQYF
-,TRBD1,TRBJ2-7,TRBV6-6,TGTGCCAGCATCGCGGGACAGGGCTACTCCTACGAGCAGTACTTC,CASIAGQGYSYEQYF
-,TRBD1,TRBJ2-1,TRBV13,TGTGCCAGCAGCCCCCCGACAGGGATCGGCTCCTACAATGAGCAGTTCTTC,CASSPPTGIGSYNEQFF
-,-,TRBJ1-1,TRBV9,TGTGCCAGCAGCGTAGGGGCGGGTTCGAACACTGAAGCTTTCTTT,CASSVGAGSNTEAFF
-,-,TRBJ2-7,TRBV6-4,TGTGCCAGCATTGAGGGAACGGACTTTGGCTACGAGCAGTACTTC,CASIEGTDFGYEQYF
-,-,TRBJ1-6,TRBV15,TGTGCCACCAGCAGAACAGGGTCGGACACCCTCCACTTT,CATSRTGSDTLHF
-,-,TRBJ1-3,TRBV25-1,TGTGCCAGTGCGAGCTCTGGAAACACCATATATTTT,CASASSGNTIYF